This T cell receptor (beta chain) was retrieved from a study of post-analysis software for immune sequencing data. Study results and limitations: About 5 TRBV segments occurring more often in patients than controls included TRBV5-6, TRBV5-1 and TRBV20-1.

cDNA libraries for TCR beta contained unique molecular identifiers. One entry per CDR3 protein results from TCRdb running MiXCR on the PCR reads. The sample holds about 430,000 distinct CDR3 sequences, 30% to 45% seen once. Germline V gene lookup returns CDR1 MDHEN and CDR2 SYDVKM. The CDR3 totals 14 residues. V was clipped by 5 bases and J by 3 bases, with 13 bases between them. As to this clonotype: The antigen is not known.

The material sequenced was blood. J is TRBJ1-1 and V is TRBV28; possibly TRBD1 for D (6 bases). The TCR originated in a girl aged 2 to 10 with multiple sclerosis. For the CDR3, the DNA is TGTGCCAGCAGTGAGGGGGGACTTTACACTGAAGCTTTCTTT. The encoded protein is CASSEGGLYTEAFF.